The source of this T cell receptor (beta chain) is a study of monozygotic twins with inflammatory bowel disease. Whole-study results and caveats: Concordant and discordant twins showed no difference in repertoire similarity, possibly from limited power.

Reprocessing the 5' RACE reads, TCRdb reports a single entry for every CDR3 protein and omits DNA. The sample's table shows more than 300,000 distinct CDR3 sequences. This CDR3 region has 16 residues. The germline gives CDR1 LNHDA, CDR2 SQIVND (reference sequence). With regard to this clonotype: Its antigen is not known.

The TCR originated in a human donor with ulcerative colitis or Crohn's disease, or a healthy co-twin of an affected twin (not recorded which). The sample comprised blood. The rearrangement joins TRBV19 to TRBJ2-2; with no DNA, the TCRdb D assignment of TRBD1 cannot be verified. This chain's CDR3 is CASSIAGQPNTGELFF.